Listed below are T cell receptor beta chains from one sample, sequenced in a study of blood T cell repertoires in COVID-19. Sequencing was performed with immunoSEQ multiplex PCR; in TCRdb, only in-frame clones are kept and a portion is missing. The sample consists of some 130,000 clones, 85% of them appearing once. Sample: peripheral blood. All receptors come from an older man with acute or convalescent COVID-19. CDR3s include the opening cysteine and the closing phenylalanine or tryptophan. Each record gives: J gene, V gene, D gene, clone size, CDR3 protein, CDR3 DNA. The D gene is left open where the match is weak. The size field is filled for only some rows; it gives once, few, many or a size class.

j_gene: TRBJ2-7
v_gene: TRBV29-1
d_gene: TRBD2
abundance: NA
CDR3aa: CSVGAGGPYEQYF
CDR3nt: TGCAGCGTTGGAGCGGGGGGGCCCTACGAGCAGTACTTC

j_gene: TRBJ1-1
v_gene: TRBV28
d_gene: NA
abundance: once
CDR3aa: CASSFLALGGTEAFF
CDR3nt: TGTGCCAGCAGTTTCTTGGCGTTAGGGGGCACTGAAGCTTTCTTT

j_gene: TRBJ1-1
v_gene: TRBV29-1
d_gene: TRBD1
abundance: NA
CDR3aa: CSVIYTGANTEAFF
CDR3nt: TGCAGCGTTATTTATACAGGGGCGAACACTGAAGCTTTCTTT

j_gene: TRBJ2-5
v_gene: TRBV9
d_gene: NA
abundance: NA
CDR3aa: CASSPRVGESGETQYF
CDR3nt: TGTGCCAGCAGCCCCCGGGTCGGGGAATCAGGCGAGACCCAGTACTTC

j_gene: TRBJ1-4
v_gene: TRBV5-1
d_gene: NA
abundance: NA
CDR3aa: CASSLGAGSLNEKLFF
CDR3nt: TGCGCCAGCAGCTTGGGGGCGGGCAGTCTTAATGAAAAACTGTTTTTT

j_gene: TRBJ2-7
v_gene: TRBV5-6
d_gene: TRBD1
abundance: NA
CDR3aa: CASSFQGASYEQYF
CDR3nt: TGTGCCAGCAGCTTTCAGGGGGCCTCCTACGAGCAGTACTTC

j_gene: TRBJ1-1
v_gene: TRBV9
d_gene: NA
abundance: NA
CDR3aa: CASSDQGSTEAFF
CDR3nt: TGTGCCAGCAGCGACCAGGGTAGCACTGAAGCTTTCTTT

j_gene: TRBJ2-7
v_gene: TRBV5-1
d_gene: TRBD1
abundance: NA
CDR3aa: CASSLGQGVREQYF
CDR3nt: TGCGCCAGCAGCTTGGGACAGGGGGTGAGAGAGCAGTACTTC

j_gene: TRBJ2-3
v_gene: TRBV6-5
d_gene: TRBD2
abundance: NA
CDR3aa: CASSFRTSGTDTQYF
CDR3nt: TGTGCCAGCAGTTTCAGGACTAGCGGGACAGATACGCAGTATTTT

j_gene: TRBJ2-5
v_gene: TRBV30
d_gene: NA
abundance: NA
CDR3aa: CAWSSAVETQYF
CDR3nt: TGTGCCTGGAGTTCCGCAGTAGAGACCCAGTACTTC

j_gene: TRBJ1-2
v_gene: TRBV27
d_gene: NA
abundance: NA
CDR3aa: CASSKAGDGYTF
CDR3nt: TGTGCCAGCAGCAAGGCGGGTGATGGCTACACCTTC

j_gene: TRBJ2-5
v_gene: TRBV3-1/TRBV3-2
d_gene: TRBD2
abundance: NA
CDR3aa: CASSQDGLAGAQYF
CDR3nt: TGTGCCAGCAGCCAAGATGGACTAGCGGGGGCCCAGTACTTC

j_gene: TRBJ2-1
v_gene: TRBV4-2
d_gene: TRBD1
abundance: NA
CDR3aa: CASSQEGTDNNEQFF
CDR3nt: TGTGCCAGCAGCCAGGAAGGGACAGATAACAATGAGCAGTTCTTC

j_gene: TRBJ2-1
v_gene: TRBV5-4
d_gene: NA
abundance: NA
CDR3aa: CASSRDSTGYNEQFF
CDR3nt: TGTGCCAGCAGCAGGGATTCAACAGGGTACAATGAGCAGTTCTTC

j_gene: TRBJ1-2
v_gene: TRBV7-2
d_gene: TRBD1
abundance: NA
CDR3aa: CASSLRDSWDPGYGYTF
CDR3nt: TGTGCCAGCAGCTTAAGGGACAGCTGGGACCCGGGCTATGGCTACACCTTC

j_gene: TRBJ2-3
v_gene: TRBV9
d_gene: TRBD2
abundance: NA
CDR3aa: CASSTLGLAGGGTDTQYF
CDR3nt: TGTGCCAGCAGCACCCTTGGACTAGCGGGGGGGGGCACAGATACGCAGTATTTT

j_gene: TRBJ2-1
v_gene: TRBV15
d_gene: NA
abundance: few
CDR3aa: CATSPRGGGPRDSEQFF
CDR3nt: TGTGCCACCAGCCCCCGTGGAGGGGGCCCTCGAGACAGTGAGCAGTTCTTC

j_gene: TRBJ1-2
v_gene: TRBV27
d_gene: NA
abundance: NA
CDR3aa: CASSLGGRDGYTF
CDR3nt: TGTGCCAGCAGTTTAGGAGGGAGGGATGGCTACACCTTC

j_gene: TRBJ1-6
v_gene: TRBV18
d_gene: NA
abundance: once
CDR3aa: CASSPRDGPYSPLHF
CDR3nt: TGTGCCAGCTCCCCCCGGGATGGCCCCTATTCACCCCTCCACTTT

j_gene: TRBJ1-2
v_gene: TRBV7-2
d_gene: NA
abundance: NA
CDR3aa: CASSPHTTVKYGYTF
CDR3nt: TGTGCCAGCAGCCCCCACACGACAGTGAAGTATGGCTACACCTTC

j_gene: TRBJ2-7
v_gene: TRBV28
d_gene: TRBD2
abundance: NA
CDR3aa: CASSSEEGGRYEQYF
CDR3nt: TGTGCCAGCAGTTCCGAGGAGGGAGGGAGGTACGAGCAGTACTTC

j_gene: TRBJ2-5
v_gene: TRBV7-3
d_gene: NA
abundance: once
CDR3aa: CASSLRRGAGETQYF
CDR3nt: TGTGCCAGCAGTCTAAGGAGGGGCGCGGGGGAGACCCAGTACTTC

j_gene: TRBJ2-2
v_gene: TRBV6-5
d_gene: TRBD2
abundance: NA
CDR3aa: CASSRTSGTGELFF
CDR3nt: TGTGCCAGCAGCCGGACTAGCGGGACCGGGGAGCTGTTTTTT

j_gene: TRBJ2-1
v_gene: TRBV7-6
d_gene: TRBD1
abundance: NA
CDR3aa: CASSLRDRVDEQFF
CDR3nt: TGTGCCAGCAGCTTAAGGGACAGGGTCGATGAGCAGTTCTTC

j_gene: TRBJ1-3
v_gene: TRBV2
d_gene: NA
abundance: once
CDR3aa: CASRADSGNTIYF
CDR3nt: TGTGCCAGCAGGGCGGACTCTGGAAACACCATATATTTT

j_gene: TRBJ2-5
v_gene: TRBV5-4
d_gene: NA
abundance: NA
CDR3aa: CASSGRQERETQYF
CDR3nt: TGTGCCAGCAGCGGACGACAGGAGCGAGAGACCCAGTACTTC

j_gene: TRBJ2-7
v_gene: TRBV6-1
d_gene: NA
abundance: NA
CDR3aa: CASSEGGYGYEQYF
CDR3nt: TGTGCCAGCAGTGAAGGCGGGTATGGTTACGAGCAGTACTTC